The entry below gives a single T cell receptor beta chain sequence along with its context. This record comes from a study of T cell changes during pregnancy in multiple sclerosis. V was clipped by 5 bases and J by 3 bases; unmatched bases: 11. Per the germline V gene, CDR1 is MDHEN and CDR2 is SYDVKM. This CDR3 is 17 amino acids long. Produced via immunoSEQ multiplex PCR; TCRdb's table is partial and in-frame only. The repertoire holds more than 35,000 clones, with 85% to 95% as singletons. The gene calls are TRBV28 and TRBJ1-5; 9 bases are a match to TRBD1. Material: CD4+ T cells from peripheral blood mononuclear cells, obtained in the third trimester of pregnancy. The sequence was collected from a female donor in good health, enrolled as a control in a pregnancy study. CDR3 nucleotide sequence: TGTGCCAGCAGTCCCCCAAGGACAGGGGCCCACAATCAGCCCCAGCATTTT. Translated: CASSPPRTGAHNQPQHF.